This T cell receptor beta chain was documented in a study of blood T cell repertoires in COVID-19. Study information: Samples of COVID-19 (acute and convalescent) were obtained from the United States, Italy and Spain. In each case, the material was cDNA or gDNA derived from T cells, B-cell-depleted T cells, or PBMCs.

V lost 5 bases and J 2 bases, leaving 9 bases between the germline ends. CDR3 size: 14 residues. Germline V CDR1 and CDR2: SNHLY, FYNNEI. As processed by the authors: Researchers report that nucleated cell counts were estimated from reference gene primer amplification. Clones were sequenced by immunoSEQ multiplex PCR, and TCRdb holds only the in-frame ones, with some missing. D and trimming come from the DNA, and the V and J calls and clone size come from that table. The table lists more than 300,000 clones, more than 85% of them singletons, with roughly 18% in the top ten. The specimen sequenced was PBMCs or T cells enriched from blood (not recorded which). This clonotype originated in a woman under 40 who had recovered from COVID-19. This chain uses TRBV2 with TRBJ1-4, with D possibly TRBD1 on 5 matching bases. CDR3 residues: CASSYRGTNEKLFF. The DNA for the CDR3 is TGTGCCAGCAGTTATAGGGGCACTAATGAAAAACTGTTTTTT.